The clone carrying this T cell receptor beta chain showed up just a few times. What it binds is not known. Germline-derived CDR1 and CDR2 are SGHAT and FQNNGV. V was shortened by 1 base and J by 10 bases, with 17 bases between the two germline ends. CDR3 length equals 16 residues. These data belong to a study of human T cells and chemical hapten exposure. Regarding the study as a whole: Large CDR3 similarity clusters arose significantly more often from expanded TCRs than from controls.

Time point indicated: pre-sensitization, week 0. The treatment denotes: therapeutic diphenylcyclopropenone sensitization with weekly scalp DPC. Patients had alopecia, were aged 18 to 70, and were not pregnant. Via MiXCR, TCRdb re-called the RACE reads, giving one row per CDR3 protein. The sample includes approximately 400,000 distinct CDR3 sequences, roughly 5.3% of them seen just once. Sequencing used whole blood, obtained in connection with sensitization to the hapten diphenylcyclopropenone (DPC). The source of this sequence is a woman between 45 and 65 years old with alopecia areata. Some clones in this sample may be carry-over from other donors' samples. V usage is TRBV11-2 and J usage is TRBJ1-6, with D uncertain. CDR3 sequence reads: CASSLAPTIRRSPLHF. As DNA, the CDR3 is TGTGCCAGCAGCTTAGCTCCGACAATAAGGAGGTCACCCCTCCACTTT.